This T cell receptor beta chain was sequenced in a study of blood T cell repertoires in COVID-19. Per the original data handling: Nucleated cell counts were estimated from reference gene primer amplification. Sequencing was performed with immunoSEQ multiplex PCR; in TCRdb, only in-frame clones are kept and a portion is missing. V and J calls and clone size follow that table, whereas D and trimming were derived from the DNA. The profile shows approximately 400,000 clones, 70% to 90% of them singletons. Trimming removed 4 bases from V and 7 bases from J; junction bases left unmatched: 1. The CDR3 is 13 amino acids. Germline assignment: CDR1 WNHNN and CDR2 SYGVQD (reference sequence).

The clonotype was recovered from a man aged 40-49 years with acute or convalescent COVID-19. Sequences were obtained from peripheral blood. The V and J genes are TRBV10-1 and TRBJ1-6; 7 nucleotides agree with TRBD1. The CDR3: CASSVQGNSPLHF. The CDR3 nucleotides are TGCGCCAGCAGTGTACAGGGGAATTCACCCCTCCACTTT.